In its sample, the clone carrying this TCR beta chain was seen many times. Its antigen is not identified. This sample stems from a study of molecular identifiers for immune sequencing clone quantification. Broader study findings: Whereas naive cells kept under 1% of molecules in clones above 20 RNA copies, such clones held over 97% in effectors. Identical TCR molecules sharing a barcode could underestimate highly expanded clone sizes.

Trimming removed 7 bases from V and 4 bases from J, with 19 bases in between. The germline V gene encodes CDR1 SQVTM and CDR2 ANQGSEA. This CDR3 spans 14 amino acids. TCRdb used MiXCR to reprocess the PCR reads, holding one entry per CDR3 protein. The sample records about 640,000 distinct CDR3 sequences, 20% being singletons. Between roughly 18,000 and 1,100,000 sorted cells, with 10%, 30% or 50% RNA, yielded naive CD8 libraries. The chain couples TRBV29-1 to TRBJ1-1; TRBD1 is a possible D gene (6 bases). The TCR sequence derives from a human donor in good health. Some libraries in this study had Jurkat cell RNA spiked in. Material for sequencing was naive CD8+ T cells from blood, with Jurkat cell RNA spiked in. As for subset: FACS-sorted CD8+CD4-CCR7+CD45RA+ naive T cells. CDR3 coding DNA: TGCAGCGCTTTGTGGGCAGGGGAACCCACTGAAGCTTTCTTT. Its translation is CSALWAGEPTEAFF.